The TCR beta chain under discussion was sequenced for a study of control samples from healthy donors and cancer patients (dated by TCRdb to 2018 to 2020). The library was prepared using the immunoSEQ multiplex PCR assay. What TCRdb holds here is the immuneACCESS table cut down to in-frame rearrangements. Part of the clones is not present; checked against another copy, under half of the missing clones reflect an unresolved V gene, and the others are unexplained. Across this sample there are tens of thousands of clones, with 85% to 90% seen only once. Clones ranked in the top ten supply approximately 40% of the sample. Between the V and J ends, shortened by 3 bases and 6 bases respectively, the junction contains 10 bases. Per the germline V gene, MGHRA is the CDR1 and YSYEKL is the CDR2. The CDR3 numbers 13 residues from cysteine through phenylalanine. Only the CDR3 DNA stays, 39 bases, in frame from base 1.

A remark on this clone: Its antigen remains undetermined. Base qualities were left out, and no much larger clone turns up one base away.

This clonotype was sampled from a man aged 50-59 years with head and neck cancer. The sequenced sample was PBMCs. Here the chain combines TRBV4-1 and TRBJ2-3; the D gene is perhaps TRBD1, on 6 matching bases. The CDR3: CASSQLRGDTQYF. The DNA is TGCGCCAGCAGCCAGCTGAGGGGGGATACGCAGTATTTT.